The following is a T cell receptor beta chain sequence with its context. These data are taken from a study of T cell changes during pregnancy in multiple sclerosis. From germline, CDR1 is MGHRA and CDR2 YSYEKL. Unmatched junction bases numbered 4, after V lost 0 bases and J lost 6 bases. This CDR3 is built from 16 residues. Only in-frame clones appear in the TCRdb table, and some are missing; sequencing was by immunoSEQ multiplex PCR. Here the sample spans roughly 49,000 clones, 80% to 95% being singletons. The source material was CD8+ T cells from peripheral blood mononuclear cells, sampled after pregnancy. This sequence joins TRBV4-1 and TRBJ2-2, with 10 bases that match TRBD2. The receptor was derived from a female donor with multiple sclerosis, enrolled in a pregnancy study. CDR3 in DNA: TGCGCCAGCAGCCAAGAGGAAGCGGGGGGGTCCGGGGAGCTGTTTTTT. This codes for CASSQEEAGGSGELFF.